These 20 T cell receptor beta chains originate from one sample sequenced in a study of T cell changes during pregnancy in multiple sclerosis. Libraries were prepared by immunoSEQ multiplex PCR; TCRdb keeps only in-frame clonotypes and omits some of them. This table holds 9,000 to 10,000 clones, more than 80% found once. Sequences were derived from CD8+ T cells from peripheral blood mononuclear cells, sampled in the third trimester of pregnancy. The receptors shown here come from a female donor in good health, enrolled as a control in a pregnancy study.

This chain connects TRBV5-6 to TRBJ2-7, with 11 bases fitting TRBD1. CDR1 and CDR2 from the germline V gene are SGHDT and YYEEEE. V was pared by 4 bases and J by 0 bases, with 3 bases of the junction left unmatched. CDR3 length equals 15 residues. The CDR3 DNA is TGTGCCAGCAGCCTAGGGACAGGGGGCTCCTACGAGCAGTACTTC. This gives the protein CASSLGTGGSYEQYF.

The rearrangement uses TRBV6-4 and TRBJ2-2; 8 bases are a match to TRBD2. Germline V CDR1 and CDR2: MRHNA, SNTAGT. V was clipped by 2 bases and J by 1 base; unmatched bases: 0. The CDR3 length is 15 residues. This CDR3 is CASSDAGGNTGELFF. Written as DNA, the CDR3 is TGTGCCAGCAGTGACGCGGGGGGGAACACCGGGGAGCTGTTTTTT.

CDR3 residues: CASSRTGYEQYF. Written as DNA, the CDR3 is TGTGCCAGCAGCAGGACAGGGTACGAGCAGTACTTC. V usage is TRBV7-2 and J usage is TRBJ2-7, with 8 bases matching TRBD1. CDR1 and CDR2 from the germline V gene are SGHTA and FQGNSA. The CDR3 is 12 residues long. Trimming took 5 bases from V and 4 from J; bases not matched to a gene: 1.

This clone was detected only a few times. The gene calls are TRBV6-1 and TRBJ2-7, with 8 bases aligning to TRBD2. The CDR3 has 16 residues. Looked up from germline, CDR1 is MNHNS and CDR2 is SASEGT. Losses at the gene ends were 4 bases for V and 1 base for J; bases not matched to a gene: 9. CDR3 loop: CASSGGIGGGSYEQYF. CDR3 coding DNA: TGTGCCAGCAGTGGAGGGATCGGGGGGGGGTCCTACGAGCAGTACTTC.

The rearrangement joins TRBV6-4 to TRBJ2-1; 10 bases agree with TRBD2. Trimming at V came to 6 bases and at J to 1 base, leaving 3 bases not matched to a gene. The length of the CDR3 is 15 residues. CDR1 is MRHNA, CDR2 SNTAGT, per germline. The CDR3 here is CASSIAGGSYNEQFF. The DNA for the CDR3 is TGTGCCAGCAGCATAGCGGGAGGATCCTACAATGAGCAGTTCTTC.

As DNA, the CDR3 is TGTGCCAGCAGCCCACGCGAGGGCGGGTGGAGTGAAAAACTGTTTTTT. It yields the protein CASSPREGGWSEKLFF. The genes are TRBV7-9 and TRBJ1-4; D uncertain. The germline gives CDR1 SEHNR, CDR2 FQNEAQ (reference sequence). The CDR3 is 16 residues long. The V end was cut by 5 bases, the J end by 7 bases, with 20 bases between. Full variable domain (remainder filled in from reference TRBV7-9 and TRBJ1-4): DTGVSQNPRHKITKRGQNVTFRCDPISEHNRLYWYRQTLGQGPEFLTYFQNEAQLEKSRLLSDRFSAERPKGSFSTLEIQRTEQGDSAMYLCASSPREGGWSEKLFFGSGTQLSVL.

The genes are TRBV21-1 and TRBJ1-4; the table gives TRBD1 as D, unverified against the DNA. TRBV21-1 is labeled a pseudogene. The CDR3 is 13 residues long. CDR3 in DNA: TGTGCCAGCAGCACAACAACTAATGAAAAACTGTTTTTT. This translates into CASSTTTNEKLFF.

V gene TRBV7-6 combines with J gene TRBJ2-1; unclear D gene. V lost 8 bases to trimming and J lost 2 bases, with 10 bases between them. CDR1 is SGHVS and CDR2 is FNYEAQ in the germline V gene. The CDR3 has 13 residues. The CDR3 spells CASAESTYNEQFF. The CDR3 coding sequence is TGTGCCAGCGCGGAAAGCACCTACAATGAGCAGTTCTTC.

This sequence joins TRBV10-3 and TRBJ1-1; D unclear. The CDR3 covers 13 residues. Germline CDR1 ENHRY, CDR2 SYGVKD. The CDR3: CVPALLRDTEAFF. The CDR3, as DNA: TGTGTCCCAGCCCTCCTTCGGGACACTGAAGCTTTCTTT.

The CDR3 loop is CASSPLGEGAEKLFF. Written as DNA, the CDR3 is TGTGCCAGCAGTCCCCTGGGGGAGGGAGCCGAAAAACTGTTTTTT. The chain combines TRBV6-1 with TRBJ1-4; tentatively, D is TRBD1 (5 bases). Germline lookup yields CDR1 MNHNS and CDR2 SASEGT. Between the trimmed V and J ends, which lost 5 bases and 8 bases, there was a span of 18 bases. This CDR3 is 15 amino acids long.

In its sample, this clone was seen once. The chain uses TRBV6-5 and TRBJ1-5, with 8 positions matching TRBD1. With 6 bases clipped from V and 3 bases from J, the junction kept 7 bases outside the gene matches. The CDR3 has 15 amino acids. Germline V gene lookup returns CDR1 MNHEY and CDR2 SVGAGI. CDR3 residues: CASREGTGVNQPQHF. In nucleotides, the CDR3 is TGTGCCAGCAGGGAGGGGACAGGAGTCAATCAGCCCCAGCATTTT.

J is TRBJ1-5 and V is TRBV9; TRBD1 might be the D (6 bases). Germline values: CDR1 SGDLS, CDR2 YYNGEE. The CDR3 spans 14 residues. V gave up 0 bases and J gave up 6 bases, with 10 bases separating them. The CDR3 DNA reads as TGTGCCAGCAGCGTAGAGGGGGATCCTCAGCCCCAGCATTTT. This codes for CASSVEGDPQPQHF.

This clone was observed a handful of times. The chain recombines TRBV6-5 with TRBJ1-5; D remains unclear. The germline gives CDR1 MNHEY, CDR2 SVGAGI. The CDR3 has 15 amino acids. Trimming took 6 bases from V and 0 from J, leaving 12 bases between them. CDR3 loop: CASRTEEYSNQPQHF. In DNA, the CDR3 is TGTGCCAGCAGAACCGAAGAGTATAGCAATCAGCCCCAGCATTTT.

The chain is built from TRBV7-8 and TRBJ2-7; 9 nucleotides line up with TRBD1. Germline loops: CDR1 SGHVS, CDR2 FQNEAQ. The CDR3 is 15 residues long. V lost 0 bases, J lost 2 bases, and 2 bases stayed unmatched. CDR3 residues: CASSLAGQGTYEQYF. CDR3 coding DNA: TGTGCCAGCAGCTTAGCAGGACAGGGGACCTACGAGCAGTACTTC.

The CDR3 is CASSPPGGRVKGHF. The CDR3 region has the DNA TGCGCCAGCAGTCCCCCGGGTGGCAGGGTAAAGGGGCACTTT. The chain is built from TRBV23-1 and TRBJ1-6, with D maybe TRBD1 (5 bases). Being an ORF, TRBV23-1 has a function that is uncertain. The CDR3 is made up of 14 amino acids. V was cut by 4 bases and J by 19 bases, with 23 bases left in between.

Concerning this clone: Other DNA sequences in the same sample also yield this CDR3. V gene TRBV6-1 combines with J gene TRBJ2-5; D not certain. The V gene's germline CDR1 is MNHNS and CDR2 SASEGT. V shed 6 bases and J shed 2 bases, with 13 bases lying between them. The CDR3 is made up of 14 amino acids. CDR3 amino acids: CASRMAEPQETQYF. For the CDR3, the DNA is TGTGCCAGCAGAATGGCAGAACCTCAAGAGACCCAGTACTTC.

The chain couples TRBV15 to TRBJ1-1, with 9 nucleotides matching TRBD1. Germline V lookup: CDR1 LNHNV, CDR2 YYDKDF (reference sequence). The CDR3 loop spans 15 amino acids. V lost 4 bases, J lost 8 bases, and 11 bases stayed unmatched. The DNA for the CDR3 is TGTGCCACCAGCATCAATACAGGGGGCGCGTCCGAAGCTTTCTTT. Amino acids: CATSINTGGASEAFF.

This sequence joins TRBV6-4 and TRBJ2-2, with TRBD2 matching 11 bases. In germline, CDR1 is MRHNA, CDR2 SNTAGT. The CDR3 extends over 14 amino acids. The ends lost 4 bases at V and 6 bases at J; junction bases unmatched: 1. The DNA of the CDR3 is TGTGCCAGCAGTGCTAGCGGGGGGTCCGGGGAGCTGTTTTTT. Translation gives CASSASGGSGELFF.

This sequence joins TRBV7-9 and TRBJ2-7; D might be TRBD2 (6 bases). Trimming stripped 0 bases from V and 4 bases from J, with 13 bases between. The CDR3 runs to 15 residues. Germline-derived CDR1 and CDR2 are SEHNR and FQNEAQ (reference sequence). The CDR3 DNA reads TGTGCCAGCAGCTTAGCGCAGGGAGGAACTTACGAGCAGTACTTC. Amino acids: CASSLAQGGTYEQYF.

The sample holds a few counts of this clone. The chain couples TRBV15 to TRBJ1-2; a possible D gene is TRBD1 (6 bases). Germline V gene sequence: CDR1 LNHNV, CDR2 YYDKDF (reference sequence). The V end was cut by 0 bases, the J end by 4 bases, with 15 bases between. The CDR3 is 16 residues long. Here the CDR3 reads CATSRDLQGGGYGYTF. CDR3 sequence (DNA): TGTGCCACCAGCAGAGATCTTCAGGGAGGGGGCTATGGCTACACCTTC.